This T cell receptor (beta chain) emerged from a study of cytomegalovirus exposure and HLA in healthy donors. Study results and limitations: The authors assumed roughly uniform sequencing depth across donors for presence/absence analyses. Within a later analysis, the majority of CMV-associated TCR beta chains appeared HLA-restricted.

The primer mix had 60 Vbeta and 13 Jbeta primers. Sequencing was performed with immunoSEQ multiplex PCR; in TCRdb, only in-frame clones are kept and a portion is missing. Altogether approximately 140,000 clones are present, over 75% being singletons, with the ten largest covering just over 8.5%. The CDR3 is 13 residues long. With V trimmed by 11 bases and J by 1 base, 4 bases remained unmatched. Per the germline V gene, CDR1 is SGHTA and CDR2 is FQGTGA. Details on this clone: Its antigen is undetermined.

Material: PBMCs. The TCR originated in a woman between 45 and 60 years old in good health and CMV-seropositive. The V call is TRBV7-3, the J call TRBJ1-2; 10 positions match TRBD1. The CDR3 is CASGQGVNYGYTF. In nucleotides, the CDR3 is TGTGCCTCAGGACAGGGGGTTAACTATGGCTACACCTTC. Combining the CDR3 with reference TRBV7-3 and TRBJ1-2 gives the whole variable domain GAGVSQTPSNKVTEKGKYVELRCDPISGHTALYWYRQSLGQGPEFLIYFQGTGAADDSGLPNDRFFAVRPEGSVSTLKIQRTERGDSAVYLCASGQGVNYGYTFGSGTRLTVV.